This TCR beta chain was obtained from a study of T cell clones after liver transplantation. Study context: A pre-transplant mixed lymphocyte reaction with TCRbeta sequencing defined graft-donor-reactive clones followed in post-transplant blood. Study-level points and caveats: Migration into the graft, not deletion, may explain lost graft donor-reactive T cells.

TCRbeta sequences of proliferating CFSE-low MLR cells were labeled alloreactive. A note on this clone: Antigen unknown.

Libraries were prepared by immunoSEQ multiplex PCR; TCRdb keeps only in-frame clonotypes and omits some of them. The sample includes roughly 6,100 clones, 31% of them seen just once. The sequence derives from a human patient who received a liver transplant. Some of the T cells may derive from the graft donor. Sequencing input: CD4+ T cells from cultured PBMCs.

The chain's CDR3 is CAISETGTRTDTQYF. CDR3 coding DNA: TGTGCCATCAGTGAGACCGGGACTCGCACAGATACGCAGTATTTT. V is TRBV10-3 and J is TRBJ2-3; perhaps TRBD2 as D (6 bases). The V gene lost 2 bases and the J gene lost 1 base, with 10 bases spanning the gap. The CDR3 covers 15 residues. The germline gives CDR1 ENHRY, CDR2 SYGVKD.